This TCR beta chain was identified in a study of blood T cell repertoires in COVID-19. In the original analysis: Nucleated cell counts were estimated from reference gene primer amplification. Data came from immunoSEQ multiplex PCR; TCRdb stores just in-frame clones and leaves some out. V and J calls and clone size follow that table, whereas D and trimming were derived from the DNA. The table has 90,000 to 100,000 clones, about 86% seen once. Looked up from germline, CDR1 is ENHRY and CDR2 is SYGVKD. The V end was cut by 4 bases, the J end by 2 bases, with 14 bases between. CDR3 length: 15 residues. This TCR derives from a human donor in a cohort sampled during active COVID-19. V is TRBV10-3 and J is TRBJ1-1, with D possibly matching TRBD1 (6 bases). Material for sequencing was peripheral blood. The CDR3 spells CAISAQTGKNTEAFF. For the CDR3, the DNA is TGTGCCATCAGTGCCCAGACAGGTAAAAACACTGAAGCTTTCTTT.